This T cell receptor beta chain originates from a study of blood T cell dynamics during melanoma immunotherapy. The CDR3 has 14 amino acids. Per the germline V gene, CDR1 is SGHNT and CDR2 is YYREEE (reference sequence). J gave up 6 bases and V 2 bases, and 7 bases lay outside the gene matches. Using immunoSEQ multiplex PCR, the repertoire was profiled, and TCRdb retains in-frame clones only, with some absent. The data contain more than 9,500 clones, approximately 88% of them singletons. Time point meaning: week 3, after first cycle of checkpoint inhibitor. Samples come from before therapy and from week 3 after the first blockade cycle. Apart from a couple of fast progressors, RECIST 1.1 response was judged 12 weeks post-infusion.

The genes are TRBV5-4 and TRBJ2-7; 8 bases match TRBD1. Material: blood, obtained from a patient treated with checkpoint blockade. This sequence was found in a human donor with melanoma. The CDR3 DNA follows: TGTGCCAGCAGCTTAGAGACAGGGGTCCCCGAGCAGTACTTC. This gives the protein CASSLETGVPEQYF.